The T cell receptor beta chain under discussion was sequenced for a study of technical replicates of blood from a few donors. Data came from immunoSEQ multiplex PCR; TCRdb stores just in-frame clones and leaves some out. The table records roughly 100,000 clones, 96% of them present only once. V lost 1 base and J lost 6; bases outside the gene matches: 18. Germline assignment: CDR1 MGHRA and CDR2 YSYEKL. The CDR3 length is 19 residues. Sequences were obtained from T cells isolated from PBMCs. The chain uses TRBV4-1 and TRBJ1-2; 9 bases fit TRBD1. The source is a human donor in good health. The CDR3 DNA follows: TGCGCCAGCAGCCAAGTCGGAAGAAGTTATTCGGGACAGGGCAATGGCTACACCTTC. Protein product: CASSQVGRSYSGQGNGYTF.